This T cell receptor beta chain originates from a study of CD8 T cells in Susac syndrome (dated by TCRdb to about 2019). Some background on the complete study: The study used repertoire sequencing to test whether antigen drove CD8+ T cell activation and differentiation in Susac syndrome. CD8+ T cell repertoire clonality was compared between more than ten healthy donors, approximately 14 Susac syndrome patients and roughly 15 multiple sclerosis patients. The research as a whole found: The TCR sequencing and HLA analysis was acknowledged to have included a relatively small number of individuals.

Points on this clonotype: No cognate antigen has been identified for it. A junction boundary mismatches the germline segment, possibly from a read error.

Peripheral blood CD8+ and CD4+ T cells from healthy donors, Susac syndrome patients and multiple sclerosis patients were profiled using high-throughput TCR beta sequencing. Multiple sclerosis controls were treatment-naive patients with stable or active relapsing-remitting disease fulfilling revised McDonald criteria. CD8+ TEMRA cells were enriched by FACS, while bulk CD8+ and CD4+ T cells were purified by magnetic negative isolation. Blood was drawn into EDTA tubes, processed within 24 hours, and PBMCs were isolated by density gradient centrifugation. PBMCs intended for TCR sequencing were cryopreserved in liquid nitrogen and were subsequently thawed in a 37 degrees C water bath. A purity of at least 90% was achieved for sorted or isolated CD4+, CD8+ and CD8+ TEMRA cells. RNA was extracted using the RNeasy kit, and about 0.45 to 1 microgram was reverse transcribed with random hexamers. TCR beta CDR3 regions were amplified with the immunoSEQ multiplex PCR assay covering 54 Vbeta and 13 Jbeta segments. PCR amplification bias was corrected using a synthetic template baseline for primer optimization and computational correction. Per the source publication's procedure: Only productive sequences were kept, with reads annotated to V, D and J genes according to IMGT and analyzed in immunoSEQ Analyzer. To calculate clonality, Shannon entropy was normalized by log2 of the number of productive unique sequences and then subtracted from one. For each patient and control, public and private clones were evaluated within the 100 most prevalent clones. Clones were defined as Susac-specific when absent from the healthy and MS cohorts, from fewer than 1,200 published viral clones and from other ImmuneACCESS disease sequences. Using fastp trimming at Q25 and MiXCR clonotype assembly, TCRdb reanalyzed the public sequencing data and kept in-frame beta chains. Under each unique CDR3 protein, matching rows form one entry showing the most common genes and DNA. TCRdb's processing, not the authors' own work, is the source of the V and J calls. For this sample there are 250,000 to 300,000 distinct CDR3 sequences; about 88% appear just once. The top ten hold roughly 0.17% of the sample.

The source material was CD8+ T cells from PBMCs. The sequence derives from a human donor with multiple sclerosis.

The CDR3 corresponds to CVSSHDYGYTF. The bases read TGTGTCAGCAGCCATGACTATGGCTACACCTTC. The chain links TRBV7-9 with TRBJ1-2, with the D gene not confidently named. The CDR3, from cysteine to phenylalanine, totals 11 residues. The read is trimmed to its CDR3 DNA, 33 bases read in frame from base 1. CDR1 and CDR2, per the germline V gene (reference sequence), are SEHNR and FQNEAQ.